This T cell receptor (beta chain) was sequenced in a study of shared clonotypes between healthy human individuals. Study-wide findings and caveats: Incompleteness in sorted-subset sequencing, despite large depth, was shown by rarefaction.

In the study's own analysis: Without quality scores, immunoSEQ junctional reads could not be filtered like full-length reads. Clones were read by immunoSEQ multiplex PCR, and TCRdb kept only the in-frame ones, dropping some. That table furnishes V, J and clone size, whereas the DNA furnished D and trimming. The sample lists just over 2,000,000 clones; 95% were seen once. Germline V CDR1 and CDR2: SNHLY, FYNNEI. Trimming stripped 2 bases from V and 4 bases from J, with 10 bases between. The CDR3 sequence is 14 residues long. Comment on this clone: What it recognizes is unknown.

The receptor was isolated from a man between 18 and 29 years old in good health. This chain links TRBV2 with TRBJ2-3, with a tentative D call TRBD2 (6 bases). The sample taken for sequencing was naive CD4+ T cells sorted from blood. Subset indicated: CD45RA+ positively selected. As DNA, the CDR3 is TGTGCCAGCAGTGAACTAGCGTTGGCAGATACGCAGTATTTT. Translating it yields CASSELALADTQYF.